The 23 T cell receptor beta chains below come from one sample, sequenced in a study of T-cell memory formation after mild COVID-19. A single record per CDR3 protein comes from TCRdb applying MiXCR to the 5' RACE reads. The data hold roughly 240,000 distinct CDR3 sequences, with roughly 14% observed a single time. Sequencing input: PBMCs or a T cell subset sorted from them (not recorded which). The receptors here all came from an adult woman who had mild COVID-19 (a few samples of this study predate the infection). Cell type and time point are not known.

The chain recombines TRBV6-5 with TRBJ1-5; no firm D call. There are 16 residues in the CDR3. The germline CDR1 and CDR2 sequences are MNHEY and SVGAGI. V was cut by 6 bases and J by 0 bases, with 15 bases left in between. The CDR3: CASSPGGVGSNQPQHF. CDR3 nucleotides: TGTGCCAGCAGCCCCGGTGGGGTGGGTAGCAATCAGCCCCAGCATTTT.

This clonotype has just a few counts. The rearrangement joins TRBV20-1 to TRBJ2-3; 8 positions match TRBD2. In germline, CDR1 is DFQATT, CDR2 SNEGSKA (reference sequence). With 2 bases clipped from V and 0 bases from J, the junction kept 7 bases outside the gene matches. The CDR3 spans 16 residues. The CDR3 region is CSARRSSGASTDTQYF. The CDR3 bases are TGCAGTGCTAGAAGGAGTAGCGGGGCTAGCACAGATACGCAGTATTTT.

This clonotype was detected many times. The rearrangement uses TRBV3-1 and TRBJ1-1, with D possibly being TRBD1 (5 bases). The germline V and J ends were trimmed by 3 bases and 10 bases, with 9 bases remaining between them. Germline lookup yields CDR1 LGHDT and CDR2 YNNKEL (reference sequence). This CDR3 is built from 11 residues. CDR3 region: CASSQGRGAFF. The CDR3 coding sequence is TGTGCCAGCAGCCAGGGGCGCGGAGCTTTCTTT.

The V call is TRBV27, the J call TRBJ2-5, with a possible D match to TRBD1 (5 bases). Between the trimmed V and J ends, which lost 2 bases and 4 bases, there was a span of 8 bases. This CDR3 is 13 amino acids long. CDR1 is MNHEY, CDR2 SMNVEV, per germline (reference sequence). In nucleotides, the CDR3 is TGTGCCAGCAGTTTAATAGGGGCAGAGACCCAGTACTTC. It translates to CASSLIGAETQYF.

The rearrangement joins TRBV18 to TRBJ1-3, with D possibly matching TRBD1 (5 bases). The CDR3 loop spans 14 amino acids. Looked up from germline, CDR1 is KGHSH and CDR2 is LQKENI. V lost 3 bases and J lost 4, with 10 bases in between. CDR3 nucleotide sequence: TGTGCCAGCTCACCCGGGGCAGGAGGAAACACCATATATTTT. It codes for CASSPGAGGNTIYF.

V and J are TRBV3-1 and TRBJ1-1, with D possibly TRBD1 on 5 matching bases. The V end lost 1 base, the J end lost 0 bases, and 6 bases lay between the germline ends. The CDR3 consists of 14 residues. The germline V gene encodes CDR1 LGHDT and CDR2 YNNKEL (reference sequence). The CDR3 nucleotides are TGTGCCAGCAGCCAAGCAGGGATGAACACTGAAGCTTTCTTT. Encoded protein: CASSQAGMNTEAFF.

Many counts were recorded for this clonotype. The chain has TRBV6-6 and TRBJ1-5; D unclear. The CDR3 extends over 13 amino acids. The ends were cut back, 7 bases at V and 0 bases at J, with 7 bases in the middle. Germline lookup yields CDR1 MNHNY and CDR2 SVGAGI (reference sequence). The CDR3 nucleotides read TGTGCCAGCACCCCGAATAGCAATCAGCCCCAGCATTTT. Amino acid sequence: CASTPNSNQPQHF.

This chain joins TRBV6-6 and TRBJ1-2; TRBD1 agrees at 7 bases. The germline CDR1 and CDR2 sequences are MNHNY and SVGAGI (reference sequence). J was trimmed by 5 bases and V by 5 bases; bases with no gene match: 2. This CDR3 is built from 12 residues. CDR3 bases: TGTGCCAGCAGTACAGGGGTATATGGCTACACCTTC. Translation gives CASSTGVYGYTF.

This chain links TRBV2 with TRBJ1-4; 7 bases agree with TRBD1. V dropped 7 bases and J dropped 8; count of bases not matched to a gene: 10. Germline V gives CDR1 SNHLY, CDR2 FYNNEI. The CDR3 totals 14 residues. The CDR3 coding sequence is TGTGCCAGCACCTCAGGGGGATTGAAAGAAAAACTGTTTTTT. Protein product: CASTSGGLKEKLFF. Full variable domain (missing parts from reference TRBV2 and TRBJ1-4): EPEVTQTPSHQVTQMGQEVILRCVPISNHLYFYWYRQILGQKVEFLVSFYNNEISEKSEIFDDQFSVERPDGSNFTLKIRSTKLEDSAMYFCASTSGGLKEKLFFGSGTQLSVL.

V and J are TRBV7-9 and TRBJ2-1; TRBD2 matches 8 bases. The junction had 22 bases not matched to a gene; V was cut back by 5 bases and J by 7 bases. Germline V CDR1 and CDR2: SEHNR, FQNEAQ (reference sequence). The CDR3 has 19 amino acids. In nucleotides, the CDR3 is TGTGCCAGCAGCCCGGCCCATATAGGGCGGGCGCTAGCGGGTAATGAGCAGTTCTTC. It specifies CASSPAHIGRALAGNEQFF.

This CDR3 is CASSLGGAGAGELFF. In DNA form, the CDR3 reads TGTGCCAGCAGTCTTGGGGGGGCCGGCGCCGGGGAGCTGTTTTTT. The rearrangement joins TRBV28 to TRBJ2-2, with TRBD2 as a possible D gene (7 bases). The length of the CDR3 is 15 residues. Germline V gene sequence: CDR1 MDHEN, CDR2 SYDVKM. The V and J ends lost 5 bases and 6 bases respectively, with 16 bases between them.

This clonotype was counted only a few times. The chain couples TRBV20-1 to TRBJ2-4, with D perhaps matching TRBD1 or TRBD2 (5 bases each). CDR1 is DFQATT and CDR2 is SNEGSKA in the germline V gene (reference sequence). The CDR3 extends over 11 amino acids. Trimming left V 3 bases short and J 8 bases short, with 8 bases between. The CDR3, as DNA: TGCAGTGCTAGGGTGGGGGACATTCAGTACTTC. This translates into CSARVGDIQYF.

This clonotype was counted at least ten times. The gene calls are TRBV4-1 and TRBJ2-1; TRBD1 aligns across 7 bases. After removal of 4 bases from V and 11 bases from J, the junction contained 29 bases not matched to a gene. Germline V gene sequence: CDR1 MGHRA, CDR2 YSYEKL. This CDR3 spans 20 amino acids. The chain's CDR3 is CASSPIPLHYRGGPRLQQFF. CDR3 nucleotide sequence: TGCGCCAGCAGCCCGATACCCCTTCATTACAGGGGTGGACCTCGCTTACAGCAGTTCTTC.

The sample holds many counts of this clonotype. The genes are TRBV21-1 and TRBJ2-4; TRBD1 is the table's D call and was not checked against the DNA. TRBV21-1 is tagged as a pseudogene. The CDR3 has 20 amino acids. The CDR3 nucleotides read TGTGCCAGCAGTCTAGCCCCCTCCCCCGGGACAGGGAAAGCCAAAAACATTCAGTACTTC. This gives the protein CASSLAPSPGTGKAKNIQYF.

This clonotype was picked up many times. The gene calls are TRBV18 and TRBJ2-7, with 9 positions matching TRBD1. The CDR3 spans 14 residues. The V gene's germline CDR1 is KGHSH and CDR2 LQKENI. V lost 6 bases to trimming and J lost 6 bases; unmatched junction nucleotides: 9. The CDR3 coding sequence is TGTGCCAGCTCCCGGACAGGGGAAGCGGCCGAGCAGTACTTC. Its protein product is CASSRTGEAAEQYF. The full variable domain, with the rest looked up from reference TRBV18 and TRBJ2-7, is NAGVMQNPRHLVRRRGQEARLRCSPMKGHSHVYWYRQLPEEGLKFMVYLQKENIIDESGMPKERFSAEFPKEGPSILRIQQVVRGDSAAYFCASSRTGEAAEQYFGPGTRLTVT.

This clonotype came up once. This rearrangement joins TRBV7-9 to TRBJ2-1; the D call may be TRBD1 or TRBD2 (5 bases each). Trimming pared 5 bases from V and 10 bases from J, leaving 12 bases between. The germline V gene encodes CDR1 SEHNR and CDR2 FQNEAQ (reference sequence). The CDR3 loop spans 12 amino acids. The CDR3 DNA sequence: TGTGCCAGCAGCCCCGGTGGGACCGAGCAGTTCTTC. This sequence encodes CASSPGGTEQFF.

The CDR3 bases are TGTGCCAGCAGCTTAAGGGCAAGGGCGGGGAACGAGCAGTACTTC. Amino acids: CASSLRARAGNEQYF. V and J are TRBV7-9 and TRBJ2-7, with TRBD2 as a possible D gene (6 bases). Germline V CDR1 and CDR2: SEHNR, FQNEAQ (reference sequence). This CDR3 is 15 amino acids long. V was pared by 2 bases and J by 5 bases, with 16 bases between.

This clonotype was counted a few times. The V and J genes are TRBV3-1 and TRBJ1-2; possibly TRBD1 for D (5 bases). V shed 2 bases and J shed 8 bases, with 21 bases lying between them. From germline, CDR1 is LGHDT and CDR2 YNNKEL (reference sequence). The CDR3 length is 16 residues. The CDR3, as DNA: TGTGCCAGCAGCCAACGGACTTTGAGGGGACTCGGGGGCTACACCTTC. Translating it yields CASSQRTLRGLGGYTF.

This rearrangement joins TRBV7-9 to TRBJ1-2; 7 positions agree with TRBD1. The germline CDR1 and CDR2 sequences are SEHNR and FQNEAQ (reference sequence). Trimming cost V 5 bases and J 8 bases; bases outside gene matches: 14. CDR3 length equals 15 residues. Written as DNA, the CDR3 is TGTGCCAGCAGCCTAGAATCCTACAGGGGCGGGGGCTACACCTTC. Translating it yields CASSLESYRGGGYTF.

This clonotype was recorded many times. The chain uses TRBV21-1 and TRBJ2-3; TRBD1, as called in the table, went unchecked against the DNA. TRBV21-1 is a recognized pseudogene. This CDR3 spans 14 amino acids. CDR3 sequence reads: CASSDRGREDTQYF. Written as DNA, the CDR3 is TGTGCCAGCAGTGACAGGGGAAGAGAGGATACGCAGTATTTT.

The rearrangement uses TRBV12-3 or TRBV12-4 and TRBJ2-7, with 8 bases that match TRBD1. With V trimmed by 4 bases and J by 4 bases, 6 bases remained unmatched. CDR3 length: 14 amino acids. CDR3 coding DNA: TGTGCCAGCAGTTCCCGACAGGGGAAGTACGAGCAGTACTTC. Protein product: CASSSRQGKYEQYF.

The chain has TRBV19 and TRBJ1-5; 9 nucleotides line up with TRBD1. CDR3 length equals 15 residues. V was pared by 5 bases and J by 5 bases, with 7 bases of the junction left unmatched. CDR1 and CDR2 (germline): LNHDA, SQIVND (reference sequence). The CDR3 region has the DNA TGTGCCAGTAGTGTCCGGGACAGGGAGGATCAGCCCCAGCATTTT. This gives the protein CASSVRDREDQPQHF.

This clonotype came up a few times. This sequence joins TRBV24-1 and TRBJ2-1, with 13 bases lining up with TRBD2. The CDR3 is 17 amino acids. Per germline, CDR1 KGHDR and CDR2 SFDVKD. V lost 2 bases and J lost 9; bases outside the gene matches: 9. The CDR3 is CATSDSGLAGFKSEQFF. The CDR3 DNA is TGTGCCACCAGTGATTCGGGACTAGCGGGATTCAAGAGTGAGCAGTTCTTC.